These 5 T cell receptor beta chains were all obtained from the same sample, sequenced in a study of T-cell memory formation after mild COVID-19. TCRdb recomputed calls from the 5' RACE reads with MiXCR, one row per CDR3 protein. Found here are about 29,000 distinct CDR3 sequences, 9.5% to 15% of them singletons; the top ten hold roughly 15%. Sequencing input: PBMCs or a T cell subset sorted from them (not recorded which). These receptors originate from an adult woman who had mild COVID-19 (a few samples of this study predate the infection). Cell type and time point are not known.

There are many counts of this clonotype. The chain links TRBV20-1 to TRBJ2-1; TRBD2 agrees at 7 bases. The CDR3 has 13 amino acids. Germline CDR1 reads DFQATT; CDR2 reads SNEGSKA (reference sequence). Trimming took 7 bases from V and 6 from J; bases not matched to a gene: 9. The CDR3, as DNA: TGCAGTGTTTTGGACGGGAGGTTCAATGAGCAGTTCTTC. Translation: CSVLDGRFNEQFF.

This clonotype was seen ten or more times. The rearrangement joins TRBV7-2 to TRBJ2-3, with a tentative D call TRBD2 (5 bases). This CDR3 spans 16 amino acids. V was pared by 4 bases and J by 3 bases, with 17 bases between. Germline V gives CDR1 SGHTA, CDR2 FQGNSA. CDR3 in amino acids: CASSSEGRVRTDTQYF. The DNA for the CDR3 is TGTGCCAGCAGCTCCGAGGGTAGGGTCCGGACAGATACGCAGTATTTT. The full variable domain, its missing parts supplied by reference TRBV7-2 and TRBJ2-3, is GAGVSQSPSNKVTEKGKDVELRCDPISGHTALYWYRQSLGQGLEFLIYFQGNSAPDKSGLPSDRFSAERTGGSVSTLTIQRTQQEDSAVYLCASSSEGRVRTDTQYFGPGTRLTVL.

The chain employs TRBV10-2 and TRBJ2-1; possibly TRBD2 for D (6 bases). The CDR3 has 14 residues. Germline V gene data show CDR1 as WSHSY and CDR2 as SAAADI. The V and J ends lost 4 bases and 1 base respectively, with 8 bases between them. The CDR3 sequence is CASSGGTSYNEQFF. The CDR3 region has the DNA TGCGCCAGCAGTGGCGGGACTTCCTACAATGAGCAGTTCTTC.

This clonotype was counted at least ten times. The chain carries TRBV6-5 and TRBJ2-7, with 9 bases that match TRBD2. Germline trimming cut 8 bases from V and 2 bases from J; bases unmatched to any gene: 10. This CDR3 is 15 amino acids long. Germline V gives CDR1 MNHEY, CDR2 SVGAGI. This CDR3 is CASRRGRGGTYEQYF. Here the CDR3 DNA reads TGTGCCAGCCGTAGAGGGCGGGGGGGGACCTACGAGCAGTACTTC.

This clonotype was picked up many times. The J gene is TRBJ2-5, the V gene TRBV10-3; tentatively, D is TRBD1 or TRBD2 (6 bases each). The CDR3 loop spans 14 amino acids. V was cut by 2 bases and J by 13 bases, with 20 bases left in between. The V gene's germline CDR1 is ENHRY and CDR2 SYGVKD. CDR3 DNA sequence: TGTGCCATCAGTGAGGATTCTAGAGGGGGGCCCTTGTACTTC. Its protein product is CAISEDSRGGPLYF.